This T cell receptor (beta chain) was identified in a study of blood T cell repertoires in COVID-19. All recovered Cohort 3 donors got two negative PCRs, got clearance, or saw symptom resolution. The CDR3 spans 15 residues. The V gene end was trimmed by 6 bases and the J gene end by 4 bases; junction bases not matched to a gene: 7. From germline, CDR1 is SGHKS and CDR2 YYEKEE (reference sequence). The data were produced by immunoSEQ multiplex PCR, yet TCRdb's version contains in-frame clones alone and is incomplete. The table records around 300,000 clones, around 87% of them present only once. This chain joins TRBV5-5 and TRBJ2-5, with 12 nucleotides matching TRBD2. This TCR was recovered from a woman under 40 who had recovered from COVID-19. What was sequenced was PBMCs or T cells enriched from blood (not recorded which). The CDR3 DNA follows: TGTGCCAGCAAGAGGGCGACTAGCGGGGGAGAGACCCAGTACTTC. Translated: CASKRATSGGETQYF.